This T cell receptor (beta chain) derives from a study of PD-1 blockade in classical Hodgkin lymphoma. General study points: In CD4+ cells, TCR diversity went up significantly by C4D1, but in CD8+ cells it did not. Baseline TCR diversity was reportedly lower in newly diagnosed patients than healthy donors.

After autologous stem cell transplantation all patients relapsed, and prior brentuximab vedotin exposure differed between cohorts. Only in-frame clones appear in the TCRdb table, and some are missing; sequencing was by immunoSEQ multiplex PCR. This table holds roughly 140,000 clones, approximately 81% found once. In its sample, this clone was seen many times. Its antigen is undetermined. The germline gives CDR1 MNHEY, CDR2 SVGAGI. V was cut by 0 bases and J by 7 bases, with 6 bases left in between. The CDR3 loop spans 13 amino acids. The material sequenced was peripheral blood mononuclear cells (PBMCs), taken before the second cycle of nivolumab. The TCR sequence derives from a human donor with classical Hodgkin lymphoma. The chain recombines TRBV6-5 with TRBJ2-2, with D unclear. This chain's CDR3 is CASSYSGNGELFF. The CDR3 DNA reads TGTGCCAGCAGTTACTCCGGAAACGGGGAGCTGTTTTTT.